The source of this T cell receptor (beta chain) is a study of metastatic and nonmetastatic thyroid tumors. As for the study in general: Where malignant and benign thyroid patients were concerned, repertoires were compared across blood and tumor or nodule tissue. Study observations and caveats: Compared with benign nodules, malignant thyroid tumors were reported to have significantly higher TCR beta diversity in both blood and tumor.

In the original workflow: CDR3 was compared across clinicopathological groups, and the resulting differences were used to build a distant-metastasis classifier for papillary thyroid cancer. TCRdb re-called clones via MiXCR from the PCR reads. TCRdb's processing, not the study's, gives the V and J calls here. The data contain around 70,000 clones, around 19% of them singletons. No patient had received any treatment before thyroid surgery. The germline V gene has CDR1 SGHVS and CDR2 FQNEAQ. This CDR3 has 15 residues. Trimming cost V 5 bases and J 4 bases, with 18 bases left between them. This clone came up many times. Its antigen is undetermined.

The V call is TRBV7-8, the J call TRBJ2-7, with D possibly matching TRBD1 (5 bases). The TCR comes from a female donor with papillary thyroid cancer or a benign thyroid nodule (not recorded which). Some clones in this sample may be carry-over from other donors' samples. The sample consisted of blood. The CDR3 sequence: CASSHTGQPKYEQYF. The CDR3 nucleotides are TGTGCCAGCAGCCACACAGGACAACCAAAGTACGAGCAGTACTTC.